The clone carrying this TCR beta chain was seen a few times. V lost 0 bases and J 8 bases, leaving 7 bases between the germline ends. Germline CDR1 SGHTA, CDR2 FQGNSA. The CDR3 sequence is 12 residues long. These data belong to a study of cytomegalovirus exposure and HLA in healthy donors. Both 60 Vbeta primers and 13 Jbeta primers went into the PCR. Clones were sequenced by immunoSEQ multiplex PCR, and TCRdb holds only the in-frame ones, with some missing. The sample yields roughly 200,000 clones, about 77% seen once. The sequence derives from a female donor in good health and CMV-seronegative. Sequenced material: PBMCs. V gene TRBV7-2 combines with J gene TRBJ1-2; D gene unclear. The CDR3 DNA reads TGTGCCAGCAGCTTAGCGGCGGGAGGCTACACCTTC. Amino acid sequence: CASSLAAGGYTF. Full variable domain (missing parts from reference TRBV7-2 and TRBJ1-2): GAGVSQSPSNKVTEKGKDVELRCDPISGHTALYWYRQSLGQGLEFLIYFQGNSAPDKSGLPSDRFSAERTGGSVSTLTIQRTQQEDSAVYLCASSLAAGGYTFGSGTRLTVV.